The clone carrying this T cell receptor (beta chain) was counted many times. Its antigen remains unidentified. This record comes from a study of prognosis after radiotherapy for stage I lung cancer. On the study more broadly: Participants consisted of stage I non-small cell lung cancer patients, who were enrolled between early 2018 and 2019. After radiotherapy, distant metastases appeared in a few patients at a median of around seven months, and roughly 15 patients showed no significant progression. Study conclusions and caveats: The number of unique TCR clones went down after stereotactic body radiation therapy, with a median of around 10,000 versus 6,500.

Amplification of TCR beta CDR3 from genomic DNA used two-round multiplex PCR. Individual primers that were specific to each TRBV and TRBJ gene served in first-round PCR. TCRdb reprocessed the multiplex PCR reads with MiXCR, giving one entry per CDR3 protein. The sample records 15,000 to 20,000 distinct CDR3 sequences, 26% being singletons. This CDR3 has 13 residues. Germline trimming cut 7 bases from V and 3 bases from J; bases unmatched to any gene: 5. CDR1 is MNHNS, CDR2 SASEGT, per germline. The genes are TRBV6-1 and TRBJ2-7, with TRBD1 identical over 8 bases. The source material was PBMCs, sampled before or after stereotactic body radiation therapy (not recorded which). This TCR was recovered from a donor aged 50 or older with non-small cell lung cancer. CDR3 coding DNA: TGTGCCAGCACCCATGACAGGGGCTACGAGCAGTACTTC. It is translated as CASTHDRGYEQYF.